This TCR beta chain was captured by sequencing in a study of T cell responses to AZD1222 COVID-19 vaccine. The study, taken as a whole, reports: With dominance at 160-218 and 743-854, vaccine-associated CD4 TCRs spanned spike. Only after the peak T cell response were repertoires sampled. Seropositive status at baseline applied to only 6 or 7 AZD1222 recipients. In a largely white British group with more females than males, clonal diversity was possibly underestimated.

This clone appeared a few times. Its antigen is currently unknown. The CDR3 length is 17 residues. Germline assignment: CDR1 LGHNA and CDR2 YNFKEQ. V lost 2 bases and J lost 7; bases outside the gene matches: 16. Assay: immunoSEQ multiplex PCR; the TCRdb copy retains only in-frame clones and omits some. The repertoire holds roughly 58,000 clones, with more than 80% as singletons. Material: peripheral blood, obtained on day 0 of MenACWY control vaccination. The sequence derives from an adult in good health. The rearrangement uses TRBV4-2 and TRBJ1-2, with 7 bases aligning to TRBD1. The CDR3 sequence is CASSQLPGQAEDTGYTF. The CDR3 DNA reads TGTGCCAGCAGCCAACTACCCGGACAGGCCGAGGATACTGGCTACACCTTC.